Listed below are T cell receptor beta chains from one sample, sequenced in a study of early T cells in non-severe SARS-CoV-2 infection. From the 5' RACE reads, TCRdb called clonotypes with MiXCR, one entry per CDR3 protein. The sample holds tens of thousands of distinct CDR3 sequences, 9.5% to 15% seen once. Sequencing input: whole blood. The receptors shown here come from an adult who was a healthcare worker with PCR-confirmed SARS-CoV-2 infection or an uninfected control (not recorded which). The CDR3 runs from the conserved cysteine through the conserved F or W. A D gene is named only where the DNA matches it firmly. Part of the rows lack a size; the others show once, few, many or a class for expanded clones.

size,J,V,D,CDR3,DNA
few,TRBJ2-1,TRBV28,TRBD2,CASSLKASGRNEQFF,TGTGCCAGCAGTTTAAAGGCTAGCGGGAGAAATGAGCAGTTCTTC
.,TRBJ1-2,TRBV27,.,CASSLRSETNYGYTF,TGTGCCAGCAGTTTGCGGTCAGAGACTAACTATGGCTACACCTTC
many,TRBJ1-2,TRBV6-6,.,CASQGRGYGYTF,TGTGCCAGCCAAGGCCGGGGGTATGGCTACACCTTC
.,TRBJ2-5,TRBV29-1,TRBD2,CSVAGGGETQYF,TGCAGCGTTGCGGGGGGAGGAGAGACCCAGTACTTC
few,TRBJ2-1,TRBV19,.,CASSIDGGPYNEQFF,TGTGCCAGTAGTATAGACGGAGGGCCCTACAATGAGCAGTTCTTC
many,TRBJ2-7,TRBV7-9,.,CASSLEPSGRSLEQYF,TGTGCCAGCAGCTTAGAACCGTCGGGACGCTCCCTCGAGCAGTACTTC
many,TRBJ2-3,TRBV3-1,TRBD2,CASSQDTPGGPTDTQYF,TGTGCCAGCAGCCAAGATACCCCGGGAGGGCCCACAGATACGCAGTATTTT
.,TRBJ1-1,TRBV7-2,TRBD1,CVSSLALRDRGRLNTEAFF,TGTGTCAGCAGCTTAGCGCTCCGGGACAGGGGGCGCCTGAACACTGAAGCTTTCTTT
.,TRBJ2-5,TRBV9,.,CASSVQPQETQYF,TGTGCCAGCAGCGTCCAACCCCAAGAGACCCAGTACTTC
many,TRBJ1-1,TRBV29-1,.,CSVVGTEAFF,TGCAGCGTTGTGGGTACTGAAGCTTTCTTT
many,TRBJ1-4,TRBV7-6,TRBD1,CASSLDRVNEKLFF,TGTGCCAGCAGCCTGGACAGGGTGAATGAAAAACTGTTTTTT
.,TRBJ1-2,TRBV6-6,.,CASSSTGANGYTF,TGTGCCAGCAGTTCCACAGGAGCCAATGGCTACACCTTC
many,TRBJ2-5,TRBV20-1,TRBD2,CSAPRLAGGGVESQYF,TGCAGTGCCCCCCGGCTAGCGGGGGGCGGTGTGGAGTCCCAGTACTTC
.,TRBJ1-5,TRBV6-2/TRBV6-3,TRBD1,CASRRFGTANQPQHF,TGTGCCAGCAGACGCTTCGGGACAGCCAATCAGCCCCAGCATTTT
many,TRBJ2-3,TRBV6-2/TRBV6-3,.,CASSSQGTDTQYF,TGTGCCAGCAGCTCACAGGGAACAGATACGCAGTATTTT
.,TRBJ2-1,TRBV7-2,.,CASSLVRGRSYNEQFF,TGTGCCAGCAGCTTAGTACGGGGTAGGTCCTACAATGAGCAGTTCTTC
few,TRBJ1-1,TRBV20-1,.,CSARDSMGGLERAFF,TGCAGTGCTAGAGATTCGATGGGGGGTTTGGAACGAGCTTTCTTT
.,TRBJ2-3,TRBV5-1,.,CASSLDPGPTTDTQYF,TGCGCCAGCAGCTTGGATCCGGGACCTACCACAGATACGCAGTATTTT
.,TRBJ2-2,TRBV6-1,.,CASSEAVPGELFF,TGTGCCAGCAGTGAAGCGGTACCCGGGGAGCTGTTTTTT
few,TRBJ1-2,TRBV5-1,.,CASSLATGNYGYTF,TGCGCCAGCAGCTTGGCCACAGGGAACTATGGCTACACCTTC
many,TRBJ1-1,TRBV7-8,TRBD1,CASREGTGALTNTEAFF,TGTGCCAGCAGGGAGGGGACAGGGGCGTTGACGAACACTGAAGCTTTCTTT
many,TRBJ2-1,TRBV29-1,.,CSVGGYRVDEQFF,TGCAGCGTCGGTGGTTACAGGGTCGATGAGCAGTTCTTC
.,TRBJ2-7,TRBV3-1,TRBD1,CASSRNTGTDYEQYF,TGTGCCAGCAGCCGTAACACCGGGACAGATTACGAGCAGTACTTC
few,TRBJ1-1,TRBV29-1,TRBD1,CSVYDRGRRTSEAFF,TGCAGCGTTTACGACAGGGGGCGGCGGACCTCTGAAGCTTTCTTT
many,TRBJ1-1,TRBV29-1,.,CSVRFGSLNTEAFF,TGCAGCGTTCGATTCGGGTCACTGAACACTGAAGCTTTCTTT
few,TRBJ1-1,TRBV12-3/TRBV12-4,.,CASRKSRGAEAFF,TGTGCCAGCAGAAAGAGTCGTGGCGCTGAAGCTTTCTTT
.,TRBJ2-2,TRBV5-5,.,CASSALPSGSGELFF,TGTGCCAGCAGCGCCCTGCCCTCTGGCTCCGGGGAGCTGTTTTTT